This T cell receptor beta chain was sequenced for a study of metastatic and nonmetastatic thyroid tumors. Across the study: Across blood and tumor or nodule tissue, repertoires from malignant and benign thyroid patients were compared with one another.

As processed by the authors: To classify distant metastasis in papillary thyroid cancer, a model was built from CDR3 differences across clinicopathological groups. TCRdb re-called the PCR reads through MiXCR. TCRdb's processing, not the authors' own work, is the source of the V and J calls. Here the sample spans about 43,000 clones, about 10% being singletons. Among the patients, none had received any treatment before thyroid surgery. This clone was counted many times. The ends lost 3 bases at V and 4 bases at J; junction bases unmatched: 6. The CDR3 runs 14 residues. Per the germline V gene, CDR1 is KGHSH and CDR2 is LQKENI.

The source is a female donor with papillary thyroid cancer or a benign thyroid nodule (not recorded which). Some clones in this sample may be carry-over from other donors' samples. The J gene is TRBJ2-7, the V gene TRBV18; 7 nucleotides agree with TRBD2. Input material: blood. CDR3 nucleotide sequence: TGTGCCAGCTCACCGGGGACTACAAGGTACGAGCAGTACTTC. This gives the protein CASSPGTTRYEQYF.